The present T cell receptor beta chain was sequenced within a study of blood T cell repertoires in COVID-19. The wider study: The analysed material was cDNA or gDNA that came from T cells, B-cell-depleted T cells, or PBMCs.

Original analysis: Reference gene primer amplification gave nucleated cell count estimates. Method: immunoSEQ multiplex PCR; TCRdb's copy keeps in-frame clones and lacks some. Clone size and V and J calls were adopted from that table, with D and trimming inferred from the DNA. This table holds some 350,000 clones, around 86% found once. Sequenced: peripheral blood. This clonotype was obtained from a human donor in a cohort sampled during active COVID-19.

The CDR3, as DNA: TGTGCCAGTAGTACACCGACAGGTTTTCTCTCTGGAAACACCATATATTTT. It translates to CASSTPTGFLSGNTIYF. This chain joins TRBV19 and TRBJ1-3; TRBD1 might be the D (6 bases). Germline V gene data show CDR1 as LNHDA and CDR2 as SQIVND (reference sequence). Between the trimmed V and J ends, which lost 4 bases and 0 bases, there was a span of 16 bases. The CDR3 spans 17 residues.